The clone carrying this T cell receptor beta chain was counted at least ten times. Its target is unknown. The CDR3 contains 14 residues. Germline V gives CDR1 SGHAT, CDR2 FQNNGV. Trimming removed 9 bases at V and 1 base at J, with 15 bases between. Regions amplified from RNA transcripts were the TCR beta CDR3 regions. TCR CDR3 regions were first amplified by RT-PCR with HTBI primers. TCRdb analysed the multiplex PCR reads with MiXCR anew, one entry per CDR3 protein. The sample lists more than 500,000 distinct CDR3 sequences; roughly 14% were seen once. The sample is drawn from a study of T cells in Graves' hyperthyroidism and ophthalmopathy. Overall study context: Sampling of peripheral blood happened at initial diagnosis, prior to any treatment.

Based on clinical symptoms, serum thyroxine and TRAb, thyroid ultrasound and orbital computed tomography, diagnoses were reached. Findings and caveats of the study: Ophthalmopathy and stable hyperthyroidism were separated by a 13 V-J model.

The sequence derives from a middle-aged woman with Graves' ophthalmopathy. The source material was blood. This chain uses TRBV11-2 with TRBJ1-1, with D possibly matching TRBD1 (6 bases). CDR3 DNA: TGTGCCAGTGAATCTTGGACAGCGAACACTGAAGCTTTCTTT. Protein product: CASESWTANTEAFF.